This TCR beta chain was sequenced in a study of blood T cell repertoires in COVID-19. V shed 7 bases and J shed 8 bases, with 19 bases lying between them. Germline-derived CDR1 and CDR2 are MNHEY and SVGAGI. The CDR3 sequence is 14 residues long. Per the original data handling: Amplification with reference gene primers provided the estimates of nucleated cell counts. Generated by immunoSEQ multiplex PCR, the TCRdb table keeps only in-frame clones and is missing some. D and trimming were read from the DNA, whereas the V and J calls and clone size are those reported in that table. The table records more than 150,000 clones, around nine tenths of them present only once.

This TCR derives from a man aged 40-50 years with acute or convalescent COVID-19. This chain connects TRBV6-5 to TRBJ2-3, with D hard to call. The material sequenced was peripheral blood. The chain's CDR3 is CASNNPGGTPTQYF. Here the CDR3 DNA reads TGTGCCAGCAACAACCCCGGCGGCACCCCTACGCAGTATTTT.